This TCR beta chain was retrieved from a study of tumor-infiltrating lymphocytes in primary liver carcinoma. Points from the study as a whole: With p = 0.039, the top-250-clone fraction in tumors significantly exceeded that in blood.

As to this clonotype: Its specificity is not known. No conserved phenylalanine or tryptophan ends this CDR3, so it is likely a read error.

Germline DNA was also extracted, while the blood RNA originated from unsorted whole blood. The template, approximately 500 ng total RNA, yielded TCR beta cDNA made with a constant-region primer. Three rounds of nested multiplex PCR with slightly modified ARM-PCR produced TCR beta libraries. In the first two PCR rounds, TRBV1-TRBV30 forward primers were paired with a C-beta reverse primer, and each round lasted about 10 cycles. TCRdb reprocessed the multiplex PCR reads via MiXCR and lists one record per CDR3 protein. The table records 300,000 to 400,000 distinct CDR3 sequences, 65% of them present only once. The CDR3 is 13 amino acids. V lost 6 bases to trimming and J lost 4 bases; unmatched junction nucleotides: 3. Germline assignment: CDR1 MNHEY and CDR2 SVGEGT.

The chain has TRBV6-2 or TRBV6-3 and TRBJ1-1, with 9 positions matching TRBD1. Material for sequencing was peripheral blood. This sequence was found in a man aged 35 to 55 with primary liver carcinoma and hepatitis B virus infection. The DNA of the CDR3 is TGTGCCAGCAGCCTGACAGGGGGCACTGAAGCTTTCCTT. Translation: CASSLTGGTEAFL.